The 20 T cell receptor beta chains below were found in one sample sequenced in a study of blood T cell repertoires in COVID-19. TCRdb keeps only in-frame clones here, not all; method: immunoSEQ multiplex PCR. Among approximately 62,000 clones listed, 80% to 90% were seen once. Material: peripheral blood. Source of these receptors: a man between 60 and 75 years old with acute or convalescent COVID-19.

V and J are TRBV6-5 and TRBJ2-1; TRBD2 is a possible D gene (5 bases). With 4 bases removed from V and 0 bases from J, the gap between germline ends came to 10 bases. CDR1 MNHEY and CDR2 SVGAGI come from the germline V gene. The CDR3 contains 15 residues. The CDR3 DNA reads TGTGCCAGCAGTTTGGACTCAGGCTCCTACAATGAGCAGTTCTTC. Translation gives CASSLDSGSYNEQFF.

The rearrangement joins TRBV7-8 to TRBJ2-3, with 7 bases lining up with TRBD1. This CDR3 comprises 15 residues. Losses at the gene ends were 3 bases for V and 3 bases for J; bases not matched to a gene: 6. Per germline, CDR1 SGHVS and CDR2 FQNEAQ. CDR3 coding DNA: TGTGCCAGCAGCTTGACAGGGTATGCAACAGATACGCAGTATTTT. It encodes CASSLTGYATDTQYF.

The chain couples TRBV14 to TRBJ1-1, with D possibly being TRBD1 (6 bases). The CDR3 extends over 18 amino acids. V gave up 0 bases and J gave up 5 bases, with 22 bases separating them. Germline V gene lookup returns CDR1 SGHDN and CDR2 FVKESK. DNA of the CDR3: TGTGCCAGCAGCCAAGATCGTTTCGGGACACTGGGGTGGACTGAAGCTTTCTTT. Translation gives CASSQDRFGTLGWTEAFF.

The chain joins TRBV7-2 to TRBJ1-6, with 11 bases identical to TRBD1. CDR1 and CDR2 from the germline V gene are SGHTA and FQGNSA. CDR3 size: 18 residues. V was clipped by 6 bases and J by 8 bases; unmatched bases: 15. The CDR3 protein is CASRSGTGGIWLDSPLHF. The CDR3 nucleotides read TGTGCCAGCAGATCCGGGACAGGGGGTATTTGGTTGGATTCACCCCTCCACTTT. The whole variable domain, remainder taken from reference TRBV7-2 and TRBJ1-6, is GAGVSQSPSNKVTEKGKDVELRCDPISGHTALYWYRQSLGQGLEFLIYFQGNSAPDKSGLPSDRFSAERTGGSVSTLTIQRTQQEDSAVYLCASRSGTGGIWLDSPLHFGNGTRLTVT.

The chain recombines TRBV19 with TRBJ1-5; 7 nucleotides match TRBD1. The germline CDR1 and CDR2 sequences are LNHDA and SQIVND (reference sequence). There are 18 residues in the CDR3. V was clipped by 4 bases and J by 0 bases; unmatched bases: 12. The DNA for the CDR3 is TGTGCCAGTAGTAGAGCCGCAACAGGGGCAGGTAGCAATCAGCCCCAGCATTTT. Residues: CASSRAATGAGSNQPQHF.

CDR3 nucleotides: TGTGCTAGTGGTTCACAGGGGCTGACGCGATGGAACACTGAAGCTTTCTTT. Translation: CASGSQGLTRWNTEAFF. V usage is TRBV12-5 and J usage is TRBJ1-1; 7 nucleotides line up with TRBD1. The V segment lost 4 bases and the J segment 1 base; nucleotides outside the gene matches: 12. The V gene's germline CDR1 is LGHNT and CDR2 FRNRAP. There are 17 residues in the CDR3.

V is TRBV10-3 and J is TRBJ2-3; D not resolved. The germline V and J ends were trimmed by 0 bases and 5 bases, with 3 bases remaining between them. This CDR3 has 12 amino acids. Germline V lookup: CDR1 ENHRY, CDR2 SYGVKD. The CDR3 DNA reads TGTGCCATCAGTGAGTCTATAGATACGCAGTATTTT. Protein: CAISESIDTQYF.

V gene TRBV9 combines with J gene TRBJ1-2; perhaps TRBD1 as D (6 bases). The CDR3 contains 14 residues. Germline V gene data show CDR1 as SGDLS and CDR2 as YYNGEE. Trimming removed 1 base from V and 8 bases from J, with 15 bases in between. CDR3 protein: CASSVLTGGWGYTF. CDR3 sequence (DNA): TGTGCCAGCAGCGTACTTACTGGGGGCTGGGGCTACACCTTC.

The chain combines TRBV9 with TRBJ1-2; D not resolved. The CDR3 consists of 14 residues. Trimming cost V 4 bases and J 5 bases, with 15 bases left between them. The germline CDR1 and CDR2 sequences are SGDLS and YYNGEE. CDR3 DNA: TGTGCCAGCAGCCCGACGGACGGCGGGTATGGCTACACCTTC. It yields the protein CASSPTDGGYGYTF.

V and J are TRBV3-1 (or the pseudogene TRBV3-2) and TRBJ2-1, with 7 bases matching TRBD2. This CDR3 comprises 16 residues. V was pared by 5 bases and J by 10 bases, with 17 bases of the junction left unmatched. Germline V CDR1 and CDR2: LGHDT, YNNKEL (reference sequence). The CDR3 DNA sequence: TGTGCCAGCAGCTACTTGGCCGGGAGGATTACGGGAGAGCAGTTCTTC. Residues: CASSYLAGRITGEQFF.

V and J are TRBV27 and TRBJ2-2; maybe TRBD1 (5 bases). Trimming took 10 bases from V and 4 from J, leaving 10 bases between them. Germline loops: CDR1 MNHEY, CDR2 SMNVEV (reference sequence). CDR3 length equals 12 residues. The CDR3 DNA follows: TGTGCCATCGCGGACACCACCGGGGAGCTGTTTTTT. This translates into CAIADTTGELFF.

About this clone: The junction departs from the called germline gene at one end, perhaps through a read error. The genes are TRBV6-5 and TRBJ2-2, with D possibly matching TRBD2 (5 bases). CDR1 is MNHEY, CDR2 SVGAGI, per germline. The CDR3 covers 13 residues. The CDR3 coding sequence is TGTGCCAGCAGTTCAGCCTGGCTCGGGGAGCTGTTCTTT. Protein: CASSSAWLGELFF.

The V gene is TRBV15, the J gene TRBJ2-5, with D hard to call. Germline CDR1 is LNHNV and CDR2 is YYDKDF (reference sequence). V lost 10 bases and J lost 0, with 12 bases in between. There are 13 residues in the CDR3. Written as DNA, the CDR3 is TGTGCCAGTGCGCGGAGTTACCAAGAGACCCAGTACTTC. Translation: CASARSYQETQYF.

Here the CDR3 reads CASSVGGDLSYEQYF. The CDR3 DNA is TGTGCCAGCAGCGTCGGAGGGGACTTATCCTACGAGCAGTACTTC. The rearrangement joins TRBV9 to TRBJ2-7; D may be TRBD2 (6 bases). Trimming shortened V by 2 bases and J by 1 base, and 13 bases separated the two germline ends. Looked up from germline, CDR1 is SGDLS and CDR2 is YYNGEE. The CDR3 sequence is 15 residues long.

The rearrangement joins TRBV4-3 to TRBJ2-1; 7 nucleotides align to TRBD2. This CDR3 region has 15 residues. V gave up 0 bases and J gave up 9 bases; unmatched junction bases: 8. The germline gives CDR1 LGHNA, CDR2 YSLEER. CDR3 region: CASSQDQASGVEQFF. The CDR3 region has the DNA TGCGCCAGCAGCCAAGATCAAGCTAGCGGAGTTGAGCAGTTCTTC.

The chain joins TRBV12-3 or TRBV12-4 to TRBJ2-1, with D possibly TRBD2 on 6 matching bases. The V and J ends lost 3 bases and 6 bases respectively, with 9 bases between them. The CDR3 spans 13 residues. CDR3 protein: CASSFSGRNEQFF. As DNA, the CDR3 is TGTGCCAGCAGTTTTAGCGGCCGCAATGAGCAGTTCTTC.

The chain recombines TRBV11-3 with TRBJ2-5; possibly TRBD1 for D (6 bases). V lost 5 bases and J lost 0, with 13 bases in between. The germline CDR1 and CDR2 sequences are SGHNT and YENEEA. This CDR3 region has 15 residues. CDR3 amino acids: CASSTRQEYQETQYF. Written as DNA, the CDR3 is TGTGCCAGCAGCACCCGACAGGAGTACCAAGAGACCCAGTACTTC.

This clone was detected only a few times. The rearrangement joins TRBV28 to TRBJ1-2; 9 bases agree with TRBD1. Trimming removed 5 bases from V and 8 bases from J; junction bases left unmatched: 12. Germline V gene lookup returns CDR1 MDHEN and CDR2 SYDVKM. This CDR3 has 15 amino acids. The CDR3 here is CASSKPGQGVLGYTF. CDR3 DNA sequence: TGTGCCAGCAGTAAACCGGGACAGGGTGTTTTAGGCTACACCTTC.

The chain couples TRBV28 to TRBJ1-1, with a tentative D call TRBD1 (6 bases). Germline V gene data show CDR1 as MDHEN and CDR2 as SYDVKM. The CDR3 contains 11 residues. The V end was cut by 6 bases, the J end by 4 bases, with 6 bases between. Here the CDR3 reads CASRGATEAFF. As DNA, the CDR3 is TGTGCCAGCAGGGGGGCCACTGAAGCTTTCTTT. Full variable domain (remainder filled in from reference TRBV28 and TRBJ1-1): DVKVTQSSRYLVKRTGEKVFLECVQDMDHENMFWYRQDPGLGLRLIYFSYDVKMKEKGDIPEGYSVSREKKERFSLILESASTNQTSMYLCASRGATEAFFGQGTRLTVV.

The gene calls are TRBV7-3 and TRBJ2-1; 10 nucleotides line up with TRBD2. V lost 5 bases to trimming and J lost 2 bases; unmatched junction nucleotides: 6. The germline V gene has CDR1 SGHTA and CDR2 FQGTGA. The CDR3 is made up of 16 amino acids. The CDR3 loop is CASSARLAGAYNEQFF. The CDR3 coding sequence is TGTGCCAGCAGCGCAAGACTAGCGGGTGCCTACAATGAGCAGTTCTTC.